A single sample is the source of the 20 T cell receptor beta chains below, sequenced in a study of technical replicates of blood from several donors. Clones were sequenced by immunoSEQ multiplex PCR, and TCRdb holds only the in-frame ones, with some missing. This sample has tens of thousands of clones, with more than 80% found just once. The sequencing sample was made of PBMCs. These receptors all come from a human donor in good health. Some clones in this sample may be carry-over from other donors' samples.

This chain joins TRBV6-6 and TRBJ2-3; weak D call: TRBD1 (6 bases). This CDR3 has 14 amino acids. Trimming shortened V by 6 bases and J by 2 bases, and 12 bases separated the two germline ends. Germline CDR1 reads MNHNY; CDR2 reads SVGAGI (reference sequence). CDR3 region: CASSPRGYTDTQYF. The CDR3, as DNA: TGTGCCAGCAGCCCCAGGGGTTACACAGATACGCAGTATTTT.

This sequence joins TRBV10-3 and TRBJ2-2; 7 bases are shared with TRBD2. Germline CDR1 is ENHRY and CDR2 is SYGVKD. The CDR3 runs 15 residues. V lost 8 bases and J lost 0; bases outside the gene matches: 6. CDR3 bases: TGTGCCATCGGATTAGGGACTACGAACACCGGGGAGCTGTTTTTT. It specifies CAIGLGTTNTGELFF.

The chain employs TRBV27 and TRBJ2-1; no clear D gene. The CDR3 totals 15 residues. Deletions cut 3 bases from V and 2 bases from J, with 11 bases between. Germline CDR1 MNHEY, CDR2 SMNVEV (reference sequence). DNA of the CDR3: TGTGCCAGCAGTTTGAACAGCCTAACCTACAATGAGCAGTTCTTC. It is translated as CASSLNSLTYNEQFF.

Only one count was recorded for this clone. The V and J genes are TRBV4-1 and TRBJ1-2, with 7 bases matching TRBD1. J was trimmed by 6 bases and V by 1 base; bases with no gene match: 14. The CDR3 consists of 17 residues. Germline assignment: CDR1 MGHRA and CDR2 YSYEKL. The CDR3 region has the DNA TGCGCCAGCAGCCAAGGGCGTCTTCGGGACAGTTCGGATGGCTACACCTTC. Its translation is CASSQGRLRDSSDGYTF.

The chain combines TRBV4-2 with TRBJ2-5; 9 bases are a match to TRBD2. TRBJ2-7 explains the end of the DNA better; the J call may be wrong. CDR1 LGHNA and CDR2 YNFKEQ come from the germline V gene. This CDR3 is built from 16 residues. The DNA of the CDR3 is TGTGCCAGCAGCCCCCGGGGTAGCGGGAGTGTAGGCGAGCAGTACTTC. Translated, it gives CASSPRGSGSVGEQYF.

The rearrangement uses TRBV29-1 and TRBJ2-7; maybe TRBD1 (6 bases). Trimming cost V 2 bases and J 2 bases, with 16 bases left between them. This CDR3 is built from 15 residues. The germline V gene encodes CDR1 SQVTM and CDR2 ANQGSEA. The CDR3 DNA sequence: TGCAGCGTTGAAATTGGTGGGGGACACCCCTACGAGCAGTACTTC. Its protein is CSVEIGGGHPYEQYF.

The chain couples TRBV12-5 to TRBJ2-5; D is possibly TRBD2 (6 bases). The V and J ends lost 3 bases and 3 bases respectively, with 8 bases between them. This CDR3 has 13 residues. Germline CDR1 reads LGHNT; CDR2 reads FRNRAP. The CDR3 coding sequence is TGTGCTAGTGGTTTTCGACTAGAAGAGACCCAGTACTTC. Translated: CASGFRLEETQYF.

This chain links TRBV7-6 with TRBJ1-3; a possible D gene is TRBD1 (5 bases). In germline, CDR1 is SGHVS, CDR2 FNYEAQ. Trimming took 1 base from V and 9 from J, leaving 7 bases between them. The CDR3 runs to 12 residues. CDR3 residues: CASSLGGGTIYF. The CDR3, as DNA: TGTGCCAGCAGCTTAGGGGGCGGCACCATATATTTT.

DNA for the CDR3: TGTGCCAGTAGTATTGTGGACATCGGGGGCTATGGCTACACCTTC. Translating gives CASSIVDIGGYGYTF. This sequence joins TRBV19 and TRBJ1-2; D is possibly TRBD1 (5 bases). The germline CDR1 and CDR2 sequences are LNHDA and SQIVND (reference sequence). Trimming shortened V by 3 bases and J by 4 bases, and 15 bases separated the two germline ends. The CDR3 is 15 amino acids.

The V call is TRBV7-6, the J call TRBJ2-2; D might be TRBD1 (5 bases). Trimming stripped 7 bases from V and 1 base from J, with 10 bases between. Germline CDR1 reads SGHVS; CDR2 reads FNYEAQ. The CDR3 sequence is 14 residues long. The CDR3 coding sequence is TGTGCCAGCATGGGTGACAGGAACACCGGGGAGCTGTTTTTT. Translation: CASMGDRNTGELFF.

This chain links TRBV19 with TRBJ1-6, with D possibly TRBD1 on 6 matching bases. This CDR3 region has 17 residues. From germline, CDR1 is LNHDA and CDR2 SQIVND (reference sequence). V lost 5 bases and J 10 bases, leaving 24 bases between the germline ends. In nucleotides, the CDR3 is TGTGCCAGTAGTCTCGATCAGGGGAACCGAGGGGTATCACCCCTCCACTTT. It is translated as CASSLDQGNRGVSPLHF.

This chain connects TRBV5-4 to TRBJ2-7, with 8 bases fitting TRBD2. Germline trimming cut 4 bases from V and 4 bases from J; bases unmatched to any gene: 10. The CDR3 runs 15 residues. Germline CDR1 and CDR2: SGHNT and YYREEE (reference sequence). Here the CDR3 DNA reads TGTGCCAGCAGCCCCCCGGGACTAGTACCATACGAGCAGTACTTC. This gives the protein CASSPPGLVPYEQYF. Full variable domain (remainder filled in from reference TRBV5-4 and TRBJ2-7): ETGVTQSPTHLIKTRGQQVTLRCSSQSGHNTVSWYQQALGQGPQFIFQYYREEENGRGNFPPRFSGLQFPNYSSELNVNALELDDSALYLCASSPPGLVPYEQYFGPGTRLTVT.

This chain joins TRBV30 and TRBJ1-3; D might be TRBD1 (5 bases). The CDR3 spans 16 residues. CDR1 is GTSNPN and CDR2 is SVGIG in the germline V gene (reference sequence). V lost 2 bases, J lost 0 bases, and 14 bases lay in between. DNA of the CDR3: TGTGCCTGGAGTCCTCCGGGACTCACCTCTGGAAACACCATATATTTT. Translating it yields CAWSPPGLTSGNTIYF.

This chain connects TRBV19 to TRBJ2-1; D gene unclear. V was shortened by 4 bases and J by 7 bases, with 14 bases between the two germline ends. CDR1 is LNHDA, CDR2 SQIVND, per germline (reference sequence). This CDR3 region has 14 residues. Written as DNA, the CDR3 is TGTGCCAGTAGTACGCAGCGAAGGTGGAATGAGCAGTTCTTC. It translates to CASSTQRRWNEQFF.

The chain is built from TRBV7-2 and TRBJ2-3, with 8 bases fitting TRBD2. The V gene end was trimmed by 5 bases and the J gene end by 6 bases; junction bases not matched to a gene: 10. The CDR3 is 15 residues long. CDR1 and CDR2 from the germline V gene are SGHTA and FQGNSA. This CDR3 reads CASSLTSGSFDTQYF. The CDR3 DNA follows: TGTGCCAGCAGCCTAACGAGCGGGAGTTTTGATACGCAGTATTTT. Together with reference TRBV7-2 and TRBJ2-3, the CDR3 gives the full variable domain: GAGVSQSPSNKVTEKGKDVELRCDPISGHTALYWYRQSLGQGLEFLIYFQGNSAPDKSGLPSDRFSAERTGGSVSTLTIQRTQQEDSAVYLCASSLTSGSFDTQYFGPGTRLTVL.

The chain has TRBV5-6 and TRBJ2-7, with D unresolved. CDR3 length: 15 amino acids. Germline V gene sequence: CDR1 SGHDT, CDR2 YYEEEE. V lost 0 bases, J lost 0 bases, and 10 bases lay in between. CDR3 amino acids: CASSLGSFYSYEQYF. The DNA for the CDR3 is TGTGCCAGCAGCTTGGGGTCGTTCTACTCCTACGAGCAGTACTTC. The whole variable domain, filled in from reference TRBV5-6 and TRBJ2-7, reads DAGVTQSPTHLIKTRGQQVTLRCSPKSGHDTVSWYQQALGQGPQFIFQYYEEEERQRGNFPDRFSGHQFPNYSSELNVNALLLGDSALYLCASSLGSFYSYEQYFGPGTRLTVT.

The chain combines TRBV10-3 with TRBJ1-1; perhaps TRBD1 as D (6 bases). V lost 6 bases and J lost 5, with 19 bases in between. Germline V gives CDR1 ENHRY, CDR2 SYGVKD. This CDR3 is built from 15 residues. CDR3: CAISERGRGWTEAFF. The CDR3 DNA is TGTGCCATCAGCGAGAGGGGCAGGGGATGGACTGAAGCTTTCTTT.

This rearrangement joins TRBV9 to TRBJ2-1, with TRBD2 matching 11 bases. CDR1 and CDR2 from the germline V gene are SGDLS and YYNGEE. V lost 3 bases to trimming and J lost 6 bases; unmatched junction nucleotides: 8. The CDR3 has 16 residues. CDR3 region: CASSAPGTSGLNEQFF. In DNA form, the CDR3 reads TGTGCCAGCAGCGCCCCCGGGACTAGCGGACTCAATGAGCAGTTCTTC.

This clone was counted between two and nine times. The chain has TRBV5-6 and TRBJ1-2; TRBD1 matches at 9 bases. This CDR3 has 15 residues. Germline values: CDR1 SGHDT, CDR2 YYEEEE. J lost 5 bases, V lost 4 bases, and 9 bases had no gene match. The CDR3 reads CASSRNPGQGYGYTF. The DNA of the CDR3 is TGTGCCAGCAGCCGAAATCCGGGACAGGGTTATGGCTACACCTTC.

The chain couples TRBV29-1 to TRBJ2-7; tentative D call: TRBD1 (6 bases). This CDR3 is built from 14 residues. Per germline, CDR1 SQVTM and CDR2 ANQGSEA. V was pared by 4 bases and J by 3 bases, with 16 bases between. The CDR3 sequence: CSVVQGARYYEQYF. DNA of the CDR3: TGCAGCGTTGTACAGGGCGCTCGATACTACGAGCAGTACTTC.